This T cell receptor (beta chain) was found in a study of blood T cell repertoires in COVID-19. Study at large: The origin of the acute and convalescent COVID-19 samples was the United States, Italy and Spain. Sample material is recorded as cDNA or gDNA derived from T cells, B-cell-depleted T cells, or PBMCs.

Original processing methods: It was from reference gene primer amplification that nucleated cell counts were estimated. Sequencing was performed with immunoSEQ multiplex PCR; in TCRdb, only in-frame clones are kept and a portion is missing. V and J calls and clone size come straight from that table; D and trimming were deduced from the DNA. The table lists about 190,000 clones, about 80% of them singletons. The germline gives CDR1 MNHEY, CDR2 SMNVEV (reference sequence). V lost 5 bases and J lost 4; bases outside the gene matches: 8. The CDR3 has 15 residues. The TCR comes from a man aged 30 to 45 with active or convalescent COVID-19. The sequenced sample was peripheral blood. The J gene is TRBJ2-5, the V gene TRBV27; 9 positions agree with TRBD1. The CDR3 protein is CASSHRTGAGETQYF. CDR3 coding DNA: TGTGCCAGCAGTCATCGGACAGGGGCTGGAGAGACCCAGTACTTC.